Below are 18 T cell receptor beta chains sequenced from a single sample in a study of naive CD8 T cells in extremely preterm neonates (dated 2017 in TCRdb). Libraries were built with the immunoSEQ multiplex PCR assay. What TCRdb holds here is the immuneACCESS table cut down to in-frame rearrangements. Part of the clones is not present; checked against another copy, under half of the missing clones reflect an unresolved V gene, and the others are unexplained. The sample includes 6,000 to 9,000 clones, with 95% to 98% observed a single time. Together, the top ten hold approximately 0.38% of the sample. The source material was naive CD8+ T cells from blood. The receptors were sampled from a human donor in good health.

CDR3 in amino acids: CASSVGPVASYEQYF. The CDR3 nucleotides read TGTGCCAGCAGCGTAGGTCCAGTGGCCTCCTACGAGCAGTACTTC. The rearrangement links TRBV9 to TRBJ2-7; D gene ambiguous. The CDR3 has 15 residues. V was cut by 0 bases and J by 0 bases, with 10 bases left in between. Germline V gene lookup returns CDR1 SGDLS and CDR2 YYNGEE.

The chain links TRBV9 to TRBJ1-1; a weak D match, TRBD1 (5 bases). The CDR3 is 15 residues long. The V gene's germline CDR1 is SGDLS and CDR2 YYNGEE. Trimming cost V 2 bases and J 5 bases, with 16 bases left between them. The CDR3 loop is CASSVSAGWGTEAFF. CDR3 sequence (DNA): TGTGCCAGCAGCGTGTCGGCAGGGTGGGGAACTGAAGCTTTCTTT.

The chain links TRBV11-2 to TRBJ1-2; the D is unclear. CDR3 length: 15 amino acids. Trimming removed 5 bases from V and 0 bases from J, with 13 bases in between. CDR1 SGHAT and CDR2 FQNNGV come from the germline V gene. Here the CDR3 DNA reads TGTGCCAGCAGCCTTCGACAAACTTCTAACTATGGCTACACCTTC. Protein sequence: CASSLRQTSNYGYTF. Together with reference TRBV11-2 and TRBJ1-2, the CDR3 gives the full variable domain: EAGVAQSPRYKIIEKRQSVAFWCNPISGHATLYWYQQILGQGPKLLIQFQNNGVVDDSQLPKDRFSAERLKGVDSTLKIQPAKLEDSAVYLCASSLRQTSNYGYTFGSGTRLTVV.

V is TRBV9 and J is TRBJ1-1; 11 bases are a match to TRBD1. Per the germline V gene, CDR1 is SGDLS and CDR2 is YYNGEE. This CDR3 is built from 16 residues. Trimming removed 3 bases from V and 5 bases from J; junction bases left unmatched: 9. As DNA, the CDR3 is TGTGCCAGCAGCGCCCAAGGACAGGGGGCTGAAACTGAAGCTTTCTTT. Translated: CASSAQGQGAETEAFF.

This sequence joins TRBV29-1 and TRBJ2-7, with D possibly TRBD1 on 8 matching bases. The V end was cut by 8 bases, the J end by 2 bases, with 16 bases between. Germline V lookup: CDR1 SQVTM, CDR2 ANQGSEA. The CDR3 is 13 amino acids. The CDR3 DNA reads as TGCAGCTTCCGGACAGGGAGGGCCTACGAGCAGTACTTC. Amino acids: CSFRTGRAYEQYF.

J is TRBJ2-3 and V is TRBV9; 12 bases are shared with TRBD2. The CDR3 runs to 16 residues. Germline CDR1 and CDR2: SGDLS and YYNGEE. J lost 2 bases, V lost 2 bases, and 3 bases had no gene match. CDR3 loop: CASSVTSGGPTDTQYF. CDR3 DNA sequence: TGTGCCAGCAGCGTTACTAGCGGGGGGCCCACAGATACGCAGTATTTT.

This clone is a singleton in its sample. The V gene is TRBV7-2, the J gene TRBJ1-1; D might be TRBD1 (6 bases). V lost 6 bases to trimming and J lost 3 bases, with 17 bases between them. The CDR3 has 15 residues. Looked up from germline, CDR1 is SGHTA and CDR2 is FQGNSA. CDR3 protein: CASSFKTGYYTEAFF. CDR3 bases: TGTGCCAGCAGTTTTAAAACAGGGTATTACACTGAAGCTTTCTTT.

This clone was detected once. The chain uses TRBV5-4 and TRBJ2-3; D unclear. There are 15 residues in the CDR3. V was clipped by 4 bases and J by 2 bases, with 14 bases between them. Per germline, CDR1 SGHNT and CDR2 YYREEE (reference sequence). The CDR3 loop reads CASSGDIRTTDTQYF. CDR3 DNA: TGTGCCAGCAGCGGCGACATCCGAACCACAGATACGCAGTATTTT.

V is TRBV4-3 and J is TRBJ2-7; TRBD1 aligns across 8 bases. V dropped 0 bases and J dropped 6; count of bases not matched to a gene: 4. CDR1 LGHNA and CDR2 YSLEER come from the germline V gene. The CDR3 totals 14 residues. The CDR3 is CASSQDGTGGEQYF. The CDR3 DNA reads as TGCGCCAGCAGCCAAGATGGAACAGGGGGCGAGCAGTACTTC.

This clone was detected only once. The rearrangement links TRBV4-3 to TRBJ2-3; D unresolved. The germline CDR1 and CDR2 sequences are LGHNA and YSLEER. The V end was cut by 0 bases, the J end by 4 bases, with 17 bases between. The CDR3 is made up of 17 amino acids. The CDR3 is CASSQDPGGLSSDTQYF. The CDR3 region has the DNA TGCGCCAGCAGCCAAGATCCGGGTGGATTGAGCTCAGATACGCAGTATTTT.

The chain joins TRBV25-1 to TRBJ2-1; TRBD2 might be the D (5 bases). From germline, CDR1 is MGHDK and CDR2 SYGVNS. V lost 7 bases and J 8 bases, leaving 21 bases between the germline ends. This CDR3 comprises 15 residues. CDR3 residues: CASIKRNRGGDEQFF. CDR3 sequence (DNA): TGTGCCAGCATAAAACGTAATCGGGGTGGGGATGAGCAGTTCTTC.

The chain uses TRBV27 and TRBJ1-2; D perhaps matches TRBD1 (6 bases). The V end was cut by 6 bases, the J end by 6 bases, with 14 bases between. The CDR3 loop spans 13 amino acids. CDR1 and CDR2 from the germline V gene are MNHEY and SMNVEV (reference sequence). As DNA, the CDR3 is TGTGCCAGCAGGCCCCCAGGGGTGAATGGCTACACCTTC. It translates to CASRPPGVNGYTF.

The rearrangement joins TRBV2 to TRBJ1-1; a possible D gene is TRBD1 (6 bases). Germline-derived CDR1 and CDR2 are SNHLY and FYNNEI. With 1 base removed from V and 2 bases from J, the gap between germline ends came to 11 bases. The CDR3 has 15 residues. The CDR3 sequence is CASSEGTATNTEAFF. The CDR3 DNA reads as TGTGCCAGCAGTGAAGGGACAGCTACTAACACTGAAGCTTTCTTT.

CDR3 region: CASSVSDRVHEQYF. CDR3 DNA: TGTGCCAGCAGCGTAAGCGACAGGGTGCACGAGCAGTACTTC. The gene calls are TRBV9 and TRBJ2-7; 7 bases fit TRBD1. The CDR3 spans 14 residues. In germline, CDR1 is SGDLS, CDR2 YYNGEE. Trimming at V came to 1 base and at J to 5 bases, leaving 6 bases not matched to a gene. Together with reference TRBV9 and TRBJ2-7, the CDR3 gives the full variable domain: DSGVTQTPKHLITATGQRVTLRCSPRSGDLSVYWYQQSLDQGLQFLIQYYNGEERAKGNILERFSAQQFPDLHSELNLSSLELGDSALYFCASSVSDRVHEQYFGPGTRLTVT.

The rearrangement links TRBV9 to TRBJ1-6; D is undetermined. V lost 0 bases, J lost 0 bases, and 4 bases lay in between. Germline-derived CDR1 and CDR2 are SGDLS and YYNGEE. The CDR3 runs 15 residues. As DNA, the CDR3 is TGTGCCAGCAGCGTAGGGAGCTCCTATAATTCACCCCTCCACTTT. Translation gives CASSVGSSYNSPLHF.

The chain couples TRBV7-3 to TRBJ2-1; perhaps TRBD2 as D (6 bases). There are 15 residues in the CDR3. V lost 2 bases, J lost 3 bases, and 11 bases lay in between. Germline CDR1 reads SGHTA; CDR2 reads FQGTGA. This chain's CDR3 is CASSLGASVYNEQFF. CDR3 DNA: TGTGCCAGCAGCTTAGGGGCTAGCGTCTACAATGAGCAGTTCTTC.

This chain joins TRBV5-1 and TRBJ2-7; D perhaps matches TRBD2 (5 bases). V was shortened by 5 bases and J by 5 bases, with 17 bases between the two germline ends. The CDR3 has 14 amino acids. The V gene's germline CDR1 is SGHRS and CDR2 YFSETQ. CDR3 DNA sequence: TGCGCCAGCAGTTTGTCCAGAGGAGGCAACGAGCAGTACTTC. Translation: CASSLSRGGNEQYF.

DNA of the CDR3: TGTGCCAGCAGCGTACAGTACTCCAACACTGAAGCTTTCTTT. Encoded protein: CASSVQYSNTEAFF. J is TRBJ1-1 and V is TRBV5-4; D is undetermined. From germline, CDR1 is SGHNT and CDR2 YYREEE (reference sequence). V was shortened by 4 bases and J by 2 bases, with 12 bases between the two germline ends. This CDR3 is built from 14 residues.